A selection of T cell receptor beta chains follows, all from one sample in a study of OX40 agonist ivuxolimab in advanced cancers. Assay used: immunoSEQ multiplex PCR; TCRdb lists only in-frame clones, some missing. The table shows about 58,000 clones, with 70% to 85% occurring only once. Sequenced material: CD4+ or CD8+ T cells sorted from blood, taken in a trial of the OX40 agonist ivuxolimab. The receptors were gathered from an adult with an advanced solid tumor such as melanoma, head and neck, liver or kidney cancer. CDR3s include the opening cysteine and the closing phenylalanine or tryptophan. Fields, in order: D gene, clone size, V gene, J gene, CDR3 protein, CDR3 DNA. The D gene is left open where the match is weak. Size is omitted from some rows. Given values are once, few, many or a class for expanded clones.

NA	few	TRBV7-2	TRBJ2-7	CASSWDGGSWYEQYF	TGTGCCAGCAGCTGGGATGGTGGGAGTTGGTACGAGCAGTACTTC
NA	NA	TRBV6-1	TRBJ2-7	CASRVRGFYEQYF	TGTGCCAGCAGGGTCAGGGGCTTCTACGAGCAGTACTTC
TRBD2	NA	TRBV6-5	TRBJ2-7	CASSYSGGGVSYEQYF	TGTGCCAGCAGTTACTCGGGCGGGGGTGTGTCCTACGAGCAGTACTTC
TRBD1	NA	TRBV29-1	TRBJ2-5	CSALPRDRPFEETQYF	TGCAGCGCCCTTCCCCGGGACAGGCCCTTCGAGGAGACCCAGTACTTC
NA	NA	TRBV6-5	TRBJ2-2	CATRRDTTGELFF	TGTGCCACACGCCGGGACACCACCGGGGAGCTGTTTTTT
NA	NA	TRBV7-2	TRBJ2-7	CASSFGGTYEQYF	TGTGCCAGCAGCTTCGGCGGGACCTACGAGCAGTACTTC
NA	NA	TRBV7-3	TRBJ1-2	CASSLTGGDYGYTF	TGTGCCAGCAGCTTAACCGGGGGCGACTATGGCTACACCTTC
TRBD1	NA	TRBV6-1	TRBJ2-7	CASSEKGQGKGEQYF	TGTGCCAGCAGTGAAAAGGGACAGGGTAAAGGCGAGCAGTACTTC
NA	NA	TRBV6-5	TRBJ1-2	CASRQNRGYTF	TGTGCCAGCAGACAGAATCGCGGCTACACCTTC
TRBD1	NA	TRBV6-6	TRBJ2-7	CASRYGQGLHEQYF	TGTGCCAGCAGATATGGACAGGGGTTGCACGAGCAGTACTTC
TRBD1	NA	TRBV27	TRBJ2-2	CASRIQGALTGELFF	TGTGCCAGCAGAATCCAGGGGGCGCTCACCGGGGAGCTGTTTTTT
TRBD1	NA	TRBV30	TRBJ1-2	CAGTGTGNYGYTF	TGTGCCGGGACAGGGACAGGCAACTATGGCTACACCTTC
NA	NA	TRBV7-3	TRBJ2-2	CASSLAQGVDGELFF	TGTGCCAGCAGCTTAGCTCAAGGGGTGGACGGGGAGCTGTTTTTT
NA	NA	TRBV19	TRBJ1-3	CASSMGGQSGNTIYF	TGTGCCAGTAGTATGGGTGGACAGTCTGGAAACACCATATATTTT
TRBD1	few	TRBV10-3	TRBJ1-4	CAISESTDRGDEKLFF	TGTGCCATCAGTGAGTCTACGGACAGGGGGGATGAAAAACTGTTTTTT
NA	NA	TRBV5-1	TRBJ1-5	CASSLGAGQGQPKHF	TGCGCCAGCAGCTTGGGGGCAGGGCAGGGTCAGCCCAAGCATTTT
NA	NA	TRBV5-6	TRBJ1-2	CASSLSNLDGYTF	TGTGCCAGCAGCTTGAGCAATTTGGATGGCTACACCTTC